This T cell receptor beta chain was captured by sequencing in a study of T-cell reconstitution after alpha-beta-depleted transplantation in children. Unique molecular identifiers were used in preparing the TCRbeta library. TCRdb processed the PCR reads anew with MiXCR; each CDR3 protein has one entry. This sample carries hundreds of thousands of distinct CDR3 sequences, approximately 17% of them seen once, and the ten largest clones take around 45%. The CDR3 has 15 residues. Trimming shortened V by 6 bases and J by 6 bases, and 18 bases separated the two germline ends. The genes are TRBV12-3 or TRBV12-4 and TRBJ2-1; possible D gene TRBD2, 7 bases. The sequences come from PBMCs, mostly from graft donor cells, collected 360 days after TCRalphabeta/CD19-depleted stem cell transplant. The clonotype comes from a male patient aged 2 to 9 who had a stem cell transplant for acute lymphoblastic leukemia, so the T cells may come from the graft donor. The CDR3 loop reads CASSTWGGPGNEQFF. The CDR3 region has the DNA TGTGCCAGCAGCACGTGGGGGGGCCCTGGCAATGAGCAGTTCTTC.